This TCR beta chain originates from a study of CD8 T cells in ankylosing spondylitis (dated by TCRdb to about 2017). In terms of the full investigation: T cell receptor beta repertoires were profiled in healthy donors and ankylosing spondylitis patients so that disease-linked TCR variants could be found. The full study cohort comprised about 23 ankylosing spondylitis patients and roughly 110 healthy donors. Peripheral blood samples were taken, and synovial fluid was additionally collected from ankylosing spondylitis patients. What the work shows at the level of the full study, not this receptor alone: A TCR beta motif of 8 or 9 highly homologous amino acid variants appeared characteristic of blood from ankylosing spondylitis patients. Some TCR beta motif variants had previously been reported in synovial fluid and blood of reactive arthritis patients, which suggested common disease-initiation mechanisms. In peripheral blood, the disease-linked clones were found at relatively low frequencies and had a CD8+ phenotype. Significant enrichment of the disease-linked clones was reported in matched synovial fluid samples from ankylosing spondylitis patients.

Sequencing was performed on an Illumina HiSeq 2500. TCR beta libraries were prepared by quantitative 5'-RACE with molecular barcodes. Regarding the original processing steps: A new computational method based on a probabilistic model of VDJ rearrangement was used to identify disease-linked TCR variants. TCRdb's own reprocessing of the public reads used fastp at Q25 and MiXCR and kept productive beta chains. Under each unique CDR3 protein, matching rows form one entry showing the most common genes and DNA. The V and J calls follow TCRdb's processing rather than the paper's. The sample table lists 650,000 to 800,000 distinct CDR3 sequences, 15% to 20% of them with a count of one. The top ten clones comprise roughly a fifth of the sample. Based on the germline V gene, the CDR1 and CDR2 sequences are MNHEY and SVGEGT. V trim: 8 bases; J trim: 2 bases; unmatched bases: 6. CDR3 length: 15 amino acids, cysteine to phenylalanine. The entry retains the CDR3 DNA only, 45 bases that are in frame from base 1.

A note on this clonotype: The antigen it recognizes is unknown. Base qualities are not at hand, and no much larger clone is one base apart.

This TCR derives from a male donor with ankylosing spondylitis. This chain joins TRBV6-2 or TRBV6-3 to TRBJ2-1; 10 junctional bases match TRBD1. The sequenced sample consisted of blood, either unsorted or a sorted T cell fraction (not recorded which). The DNA sequence reads TGTGCCAGCTGCGAGGACAGGGGGGCCTACAATGAGCAGTTCTTC. Its protein reads: CASCEDRGAYNEQFF.